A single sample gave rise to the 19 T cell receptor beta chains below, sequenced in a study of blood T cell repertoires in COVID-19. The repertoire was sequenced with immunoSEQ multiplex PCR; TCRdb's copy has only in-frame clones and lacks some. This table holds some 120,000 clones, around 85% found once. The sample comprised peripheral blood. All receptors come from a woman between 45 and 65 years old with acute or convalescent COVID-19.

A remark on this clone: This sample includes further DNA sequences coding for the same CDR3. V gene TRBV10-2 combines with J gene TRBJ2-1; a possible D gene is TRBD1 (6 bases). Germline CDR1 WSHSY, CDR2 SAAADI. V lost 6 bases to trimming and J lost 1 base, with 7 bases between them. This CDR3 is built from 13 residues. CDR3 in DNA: TGCGCCAGCAGGGACAGTTCCTACAATGAGCAGTTCTTC. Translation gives CASRDSSYNEQFF.

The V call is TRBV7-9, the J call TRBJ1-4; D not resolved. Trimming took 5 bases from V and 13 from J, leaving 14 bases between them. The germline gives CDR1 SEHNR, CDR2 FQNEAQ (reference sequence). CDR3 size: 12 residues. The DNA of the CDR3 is TGTGCCAGCAGCCGGGAGGCCCCGAGACTGTTTTTT. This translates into CASSREAPRLFF.

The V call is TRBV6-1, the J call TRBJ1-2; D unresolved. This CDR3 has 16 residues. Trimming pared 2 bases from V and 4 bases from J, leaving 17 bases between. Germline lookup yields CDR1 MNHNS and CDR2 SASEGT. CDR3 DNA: TGTGCCAGCAGTGAAAGCCCCGCCGCCAGGTCCTATGGCTACACCTTC. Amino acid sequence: CASSESPAARSYGYTF.

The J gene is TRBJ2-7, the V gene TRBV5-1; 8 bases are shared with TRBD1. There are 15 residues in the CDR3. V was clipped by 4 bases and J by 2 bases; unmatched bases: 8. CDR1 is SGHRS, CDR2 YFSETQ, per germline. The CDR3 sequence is CASSLPGQETYEQYF. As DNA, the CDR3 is TGCGCCAGCAGCCTACCGGGACAGGAGACCTACGAGCAGTACTTC.

The chain's CDR3 is CASSAVLGNTIYF. The CDR3 DNA is TGTGCCAGCAGTGCGGTACTTGGAAACACCATATATTTT. V gene TRBV2 combines with J gene TRBJ1-3; unclear D gene. The CDR3 has 13 amino acids. V lost 4 bases to trimming and J lost 3 bases, with 7 bases between them. CDR1 and CDR2 (germline): SNHLY, FYNNEI.

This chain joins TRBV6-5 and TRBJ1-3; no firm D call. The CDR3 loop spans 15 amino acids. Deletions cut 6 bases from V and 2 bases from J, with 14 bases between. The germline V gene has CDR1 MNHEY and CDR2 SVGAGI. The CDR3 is CASRLTETPGNTIYF. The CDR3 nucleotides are TGTGCCAGCAGGTTAACAGAGACCCCTGGAAACACCATATATTTT.

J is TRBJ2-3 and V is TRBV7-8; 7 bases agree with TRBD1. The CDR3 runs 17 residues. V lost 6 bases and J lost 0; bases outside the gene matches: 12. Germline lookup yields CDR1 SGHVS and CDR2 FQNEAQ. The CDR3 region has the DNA TGTGCCAGCAGTCACAAAGAAGGGGGCCGTAGCACAGATACGCAGTATTTT. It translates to CASSHKEGGRSTDTQYF.

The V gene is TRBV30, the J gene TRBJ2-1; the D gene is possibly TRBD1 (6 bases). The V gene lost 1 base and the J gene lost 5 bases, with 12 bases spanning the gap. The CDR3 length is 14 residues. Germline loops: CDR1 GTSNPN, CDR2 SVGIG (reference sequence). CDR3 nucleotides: TGTGCCTGGAGTGCACCGGACAGAGACAATGAGCAGTTCTTC. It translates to CAWSAPDRDNEQFF.

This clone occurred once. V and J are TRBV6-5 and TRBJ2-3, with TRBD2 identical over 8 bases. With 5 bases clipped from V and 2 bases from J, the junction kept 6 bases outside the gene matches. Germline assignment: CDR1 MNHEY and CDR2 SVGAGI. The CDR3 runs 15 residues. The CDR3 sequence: CASSQRGQYTDTQYF. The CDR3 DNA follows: TGTGCCAGCAGTCAGCGGGGGCAATACACAGATACGCAGTATTTT.

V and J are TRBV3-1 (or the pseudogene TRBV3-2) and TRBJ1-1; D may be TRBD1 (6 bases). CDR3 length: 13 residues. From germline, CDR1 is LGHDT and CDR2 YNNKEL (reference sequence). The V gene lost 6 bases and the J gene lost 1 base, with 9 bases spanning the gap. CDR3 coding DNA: TGTGCCAGCAGTCTGACAGGGAACACTGAAGCTTTCTTT. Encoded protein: CASSLTGNTEAFF.

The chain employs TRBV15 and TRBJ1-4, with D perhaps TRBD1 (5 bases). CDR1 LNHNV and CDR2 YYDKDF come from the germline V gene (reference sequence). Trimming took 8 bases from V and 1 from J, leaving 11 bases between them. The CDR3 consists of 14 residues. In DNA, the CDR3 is TGTGCCACCGCCCAGGGAAGAACTAATGAAAAACTGTTTTTT. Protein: CATAQGRTNEKLFF.

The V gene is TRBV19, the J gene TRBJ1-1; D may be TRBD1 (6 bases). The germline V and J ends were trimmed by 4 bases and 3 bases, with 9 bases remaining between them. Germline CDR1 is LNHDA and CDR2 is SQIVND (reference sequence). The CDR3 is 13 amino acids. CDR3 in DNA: TGTGCCAGTAGTAACAGACAGGACACTGAAGCTTTCTTT. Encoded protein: CASSNRQDTEAFF.

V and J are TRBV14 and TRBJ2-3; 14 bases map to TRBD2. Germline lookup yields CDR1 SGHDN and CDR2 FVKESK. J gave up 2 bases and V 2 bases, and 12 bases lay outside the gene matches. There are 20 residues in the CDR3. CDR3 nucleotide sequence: TGTGCCAGCAGCCAAATCCGGCTAGGACTAGCGGGGGGTACCACAGATACGCAGTATTTT. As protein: CASSQIRLGLAGGTTDTQYF.

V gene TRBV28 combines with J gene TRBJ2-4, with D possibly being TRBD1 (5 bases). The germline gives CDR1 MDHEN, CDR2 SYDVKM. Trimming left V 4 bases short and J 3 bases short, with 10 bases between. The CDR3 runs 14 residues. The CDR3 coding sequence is TGTGCCAGCAGTTCCAGGGTTGACAAAAACATTCAGTACTTC. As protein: CASSSRVDKNIQYF.

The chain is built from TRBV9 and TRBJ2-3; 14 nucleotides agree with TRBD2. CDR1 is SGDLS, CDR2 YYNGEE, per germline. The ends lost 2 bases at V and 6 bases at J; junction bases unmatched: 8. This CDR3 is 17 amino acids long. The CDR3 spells CASSVETSGGAYDTQYF. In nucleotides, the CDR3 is TGTGCCAGCAGCGTGGAGACTAGCGGGGGGGCCTATGATACGCAGTATTTT.

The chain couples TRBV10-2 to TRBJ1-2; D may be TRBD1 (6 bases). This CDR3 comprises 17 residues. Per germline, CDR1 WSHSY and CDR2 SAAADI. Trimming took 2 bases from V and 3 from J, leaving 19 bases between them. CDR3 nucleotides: TGCGCCAGCAGTGAGCATGTGCGGGCCGGGACATACTATGGCTACACCTTC. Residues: CASSEHVRAGTYYGYTF.

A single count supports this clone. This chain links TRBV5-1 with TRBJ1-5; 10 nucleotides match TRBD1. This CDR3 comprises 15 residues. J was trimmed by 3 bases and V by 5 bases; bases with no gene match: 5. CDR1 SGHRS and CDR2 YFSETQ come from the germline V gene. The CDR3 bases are TGCGCCAGCAGAGGAGGGACAGGGGACAATCAGCCCCAGCATTTT. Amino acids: CASRGGTGDNQPQHF.

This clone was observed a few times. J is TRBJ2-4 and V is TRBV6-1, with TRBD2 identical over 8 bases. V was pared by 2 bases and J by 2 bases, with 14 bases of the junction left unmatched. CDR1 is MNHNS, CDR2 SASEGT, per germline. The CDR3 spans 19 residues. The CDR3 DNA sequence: TGTGCCAGCAGTGAACAACCTCCGGGACTAGGCTTCACCAAAAACATTCAGTACTTC. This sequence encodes CASSEQPPGLGFTKNIQYF.

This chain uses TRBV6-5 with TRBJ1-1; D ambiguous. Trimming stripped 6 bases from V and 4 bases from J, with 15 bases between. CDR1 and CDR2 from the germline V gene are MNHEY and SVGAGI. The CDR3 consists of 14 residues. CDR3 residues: CASRRPGVSTEAFF. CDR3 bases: TGTGCCAGCAGGCGACCCGGGGTTAGCACTGAAGCTTTCTTT.